This TCR beta chain was sequenced during a study of T cell changes during pregnancy in multiple sclerosis (dated by TCRdb to between 2018 and 2021). For the study in its entirety: The study looked at changes in the T cell repertoire across pregnancy in women with multiple sclerosis.

On this clone: Its target antigen remains unknown. No base quality values were provided; no much bigger clone lies one nucleotide off.

The CDR3 runs 11 amino acids, cysteine and phenylalanine included. Of all the DNA, just the CDR3 is kept, 33 bases in frame from base 1. The CDR1 and CDR2 encoded by the germline V gene are SQVTM and ANQGSEA. Libraries were prepared through the immunoSEQ multiplex PCR assay. TCRdb limited this immuneACCESS table to in-frame rearrangements with V and J called. A share of clones is missing; checked studies link under half to unresolved V genes, and the rest is unexplained. The sample table lists approximately 80,000 clones, 91% of them with a count of one. Jointly, the top ten make up around 3.3% of the sample.

The clonotype was recovered from a female donor in good health, serving as a control in a pregnancy study. Some clones in this sample may be carry-over from other donors' samples. Rearrangement joined TRBV29-1 to TRBJ2-7, with TRBD2 perhaps the D gene, on 5 matching bases. The input for sequencing was PBMCs, taken in the first trimester of pregnancy. Here is the DNA: TGCAGTGGCGGGTCGCCCTACGAGCAGTACTTC. The translation is CSGGSPYEQYF.